Here is one T cell receptor beta chain with its context. Its antigen remains unidentified. Profiled with immunoSEQ multiplex PCR; TCRdb holds only in-frame clones, not every one. This sample has 50,000 to 70,000 clones, with around 85% found just once. Individuals having autoimmune disease history or systemic immunosuppression were not enrolled. The data were taken from a study of OX40 agonist ivuxolimab in advanced cancers. Study-level results: Some of the lowest clonal expansion was seen in partial responders at 0.1-3.0 mg/kg.

The germline V gene has CDR1 SGHRS and CDR2 YFSETQ. The CDR3 is 13 residues long. Trimming took off 2 bases at V and 6 bases at J, with 11 bases between the two ends. The chain employs TRBV5-1 and TRBJ1-2; tentative D call: TRBD1 (5 bases). The specimen was CD4+ or CD8+ T cells sorted from blood, collected in a trial of the OX40 agonist ivuxolimab. The sequence was obtained from an adult with an advanced solid tumor such as melanoma, head and neck, liver or kidney cancer. The CDR3 bases are TGCGCCAGCAGCTTAGAAGGGACGGATGGCTACACCTTC. The encoded protein is CASSLEGTDGYTF.